This T cell receptor (beta chain) emerged from a study of shared clonotypes between healthy human individuals. Study outcomes and limitations: Non-shared clonotypes had lower generation probabilities than clonotypes shared by all four sorted-subset donors. Naive CD4 clonotypes overlapped across a few donors at around 5%.

Measured with immunoSEQ multiplex PCR; TCRdb has only the in-frame clones, and not every one. The sample consists of around 2.5 million clones, roughly 93% of them appearing once. The J segment lost 5 bases and the V segment lost 4 bases, leaving 5 bases of the junction unmatched. CDR3 length: 14 residues. Germline V CDR1 and CDR2: SGHRS, YFSETQ. Worth noting for this clone: As yet, its antigen is unknown.

This chain links TRBV5-1 with TRBJ2-1; 8 bases map to TRBD2. This receptor was identified in a man aged 18 to 30 in good health. Some clones in this sample may be carry-over from other donors' samples. The source material was naive CD4+ T cells from PBMCs. Subset of the sample: CD45RA+ positively selected. This CDR3 is CASSELAVNNEQFF. The CDR3 DNA follows: TGCGCCAGCAGCGAACTAGCGGTCAACAATGAGCAGTTCTTC.